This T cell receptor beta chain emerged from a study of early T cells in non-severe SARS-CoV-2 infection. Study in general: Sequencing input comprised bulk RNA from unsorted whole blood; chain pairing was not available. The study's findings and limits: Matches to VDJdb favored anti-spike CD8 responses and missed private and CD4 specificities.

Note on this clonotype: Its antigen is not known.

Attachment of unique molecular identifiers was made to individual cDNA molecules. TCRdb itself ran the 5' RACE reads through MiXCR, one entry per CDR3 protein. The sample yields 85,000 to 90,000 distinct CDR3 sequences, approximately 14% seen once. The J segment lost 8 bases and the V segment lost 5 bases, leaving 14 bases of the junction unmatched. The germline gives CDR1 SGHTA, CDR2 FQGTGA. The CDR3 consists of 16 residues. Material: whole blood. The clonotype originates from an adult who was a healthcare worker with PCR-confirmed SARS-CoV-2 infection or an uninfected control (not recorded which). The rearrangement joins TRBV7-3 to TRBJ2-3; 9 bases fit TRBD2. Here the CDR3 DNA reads TGTGCCAGCAGCCCATATAGCGGGAGTGGGGCTTTTACGCAGTATTTT. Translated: CASSPYSGSGAFTQYF. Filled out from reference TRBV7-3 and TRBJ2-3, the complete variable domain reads GAGVSQTPSNKVTEKGKYVELRCDPISGHTALYWYRQSLGQGPEFLIYFQGTGAADDSGLPNDRFFAVRPEGSVSTLKIQRTERGDSAVYLCASSPYSGSGAFTQYFGPGTRLTVL.